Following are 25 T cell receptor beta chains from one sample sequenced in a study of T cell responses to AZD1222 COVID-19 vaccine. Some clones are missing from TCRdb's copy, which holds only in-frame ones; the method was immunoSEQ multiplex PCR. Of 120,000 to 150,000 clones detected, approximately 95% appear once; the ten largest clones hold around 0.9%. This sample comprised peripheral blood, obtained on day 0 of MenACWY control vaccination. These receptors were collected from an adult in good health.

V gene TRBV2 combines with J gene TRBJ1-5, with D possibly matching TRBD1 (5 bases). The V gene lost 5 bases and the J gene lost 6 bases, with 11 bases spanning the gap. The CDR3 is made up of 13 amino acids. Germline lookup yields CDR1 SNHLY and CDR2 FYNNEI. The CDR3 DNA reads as TGTGCCAGCAGTTACGACAGCGGTCAGCCCCAGCATTTT. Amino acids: CASSYDSGQPQHF. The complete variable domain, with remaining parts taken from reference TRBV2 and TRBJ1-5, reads EPEVTQTPSHQVTQMGQEVILRCVPISNHLYFYWYRQILGQKVEFLVSFYNNEISEKSEIFDDQFSVERPDGSNFTLKIRSTKLEDSAMYFCASSYDSGQPQHFGDGTRLSIL.

DNA of the CDR3: TGTGCCAGTACGGGCGGGACTAGCGGTGACTACGAGCAGTACTTC. Protein: CASTGGTSGDYEQYF. The rearrangement links TRBV19 to TRBJ2-7; 11 bases fit TRBD2. CDR1 is LNHDA, CDR2 SQIVND, per germline (reference sequence). V shed 7 bases and J 3 bases; nucleotides not matched to a gene: 8. The CDR3 is 15 amino acids.

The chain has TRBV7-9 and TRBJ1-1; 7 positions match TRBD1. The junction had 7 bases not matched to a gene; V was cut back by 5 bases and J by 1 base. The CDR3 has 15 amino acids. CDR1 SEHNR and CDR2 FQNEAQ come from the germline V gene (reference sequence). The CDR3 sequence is CASSPRQGGNTEAFF. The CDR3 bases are TGTGCCAGCAGCCCGAGACAGGGAGGGAACACTGAAGCTTTCTTT.

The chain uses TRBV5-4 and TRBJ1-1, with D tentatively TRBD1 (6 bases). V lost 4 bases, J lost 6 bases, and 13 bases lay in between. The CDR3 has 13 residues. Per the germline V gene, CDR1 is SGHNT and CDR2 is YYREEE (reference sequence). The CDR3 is CASSPTGFAEAFF. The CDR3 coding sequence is TGTGCCAGCAGCCCTACAGGGTTCGCTGAAGCTTTCTTT.

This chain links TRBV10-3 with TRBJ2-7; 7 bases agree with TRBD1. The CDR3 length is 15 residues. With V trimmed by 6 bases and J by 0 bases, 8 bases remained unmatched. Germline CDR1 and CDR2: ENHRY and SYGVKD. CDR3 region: CAISPTGDPSYEQYF. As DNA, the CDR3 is TGTGCCATCAGCCCAACAGGGGACCCCTCCTACGAGCAGTACTTC.

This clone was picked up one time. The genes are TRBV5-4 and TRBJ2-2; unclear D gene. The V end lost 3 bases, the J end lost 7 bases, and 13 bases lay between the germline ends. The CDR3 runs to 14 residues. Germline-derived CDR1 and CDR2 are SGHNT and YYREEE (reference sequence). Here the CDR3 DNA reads TGTGCCAGCAGCTCATCCAGCGTCGGCGGGGAGCTGTTTTTT. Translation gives CASSSSSVGGELFF.

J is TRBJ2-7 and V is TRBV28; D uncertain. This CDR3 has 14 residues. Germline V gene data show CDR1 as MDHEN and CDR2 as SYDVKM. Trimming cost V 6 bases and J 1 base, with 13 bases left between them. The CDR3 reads CASSPLWGSYEQYF. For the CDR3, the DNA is TGTGCCAGCAGCCCACTTTGGGGATCCTACGAGCAGTACTTC.

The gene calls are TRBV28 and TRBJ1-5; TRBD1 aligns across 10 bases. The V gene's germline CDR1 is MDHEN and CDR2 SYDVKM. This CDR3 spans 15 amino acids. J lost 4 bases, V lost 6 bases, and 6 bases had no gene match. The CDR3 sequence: CASSSPGQGNQPQHF. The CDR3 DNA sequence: TGTGCCAGCAGCTCCCCGGGACAGGGGAATCAGCCCCAGCATTTT.

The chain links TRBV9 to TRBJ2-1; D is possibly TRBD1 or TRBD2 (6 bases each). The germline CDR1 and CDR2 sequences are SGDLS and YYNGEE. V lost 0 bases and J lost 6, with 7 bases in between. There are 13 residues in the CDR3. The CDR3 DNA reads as TGTGCCAGCAGCGTAGGGGGGGCCAATGAGCAGTTCTTC. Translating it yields CASSVGGANEQFF.

CDR3 sequence: CASIGRAQETQYF. CDR3 in DNA: TGTGCCAGTATTGGACGAGCCCAAGAGACCCAGTACTTC. J is TRBJ2-5 and V is TRBV19; D unresolved. CDR1 and CDR2 from the germline V gene are LNHDA and SQIVND (reference sequence). The V end was cut by 7 bases, the J end by 1 base, with 10 bases between. The CDR3 has 13 amino acids.

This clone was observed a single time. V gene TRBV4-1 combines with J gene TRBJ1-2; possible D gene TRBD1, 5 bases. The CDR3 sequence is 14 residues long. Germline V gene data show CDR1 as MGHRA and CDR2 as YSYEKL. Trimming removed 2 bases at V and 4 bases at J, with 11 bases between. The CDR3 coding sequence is TGCGCCAGCAGCCAACGGGGGTTGGCCTATGGCTACACCTTC. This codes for CASSQRGLAYGYTF.

The CDR3 nucleotides are TGCGCCAGCAGCCAAGGGCAGGGAAATTCACCCCTCCACTTT. It specifies CASSQGQGNSPLHF. The chain carries TRBV4-1 and TRBJ1-6, with D possibly being TRBD1 (5 bases). There are 14 residues in the CDR3. Germline CDR1 reads MGHRA; CDR2 reads YSYEKL. Trimming removed 1 base from V and 7 bases from J, with 8 bases in between.

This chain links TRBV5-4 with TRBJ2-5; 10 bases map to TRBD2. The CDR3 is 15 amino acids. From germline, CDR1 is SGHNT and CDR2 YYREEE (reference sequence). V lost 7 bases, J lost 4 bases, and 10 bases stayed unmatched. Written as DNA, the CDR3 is TGTGCCAGCCGCCTAGCGGGAGTGGGGGCAGAGACCCAGTACTTC. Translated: CASRLAGVGAETQYF.

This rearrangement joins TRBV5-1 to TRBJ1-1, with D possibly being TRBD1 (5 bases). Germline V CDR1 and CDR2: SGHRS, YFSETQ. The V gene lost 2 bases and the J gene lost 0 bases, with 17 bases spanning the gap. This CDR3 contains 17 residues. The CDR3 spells CASSLVQGGRLNTEAFF. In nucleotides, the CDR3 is TGCGCCAGCAGCTTAGTGCAGGGAGGGCGTTTGAACACTGAAGCTTTCTTT.

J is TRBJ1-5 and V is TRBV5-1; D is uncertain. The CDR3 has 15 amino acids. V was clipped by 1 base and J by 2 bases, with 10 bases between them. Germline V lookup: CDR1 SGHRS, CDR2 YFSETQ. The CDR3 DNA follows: TGCGCCAGCAGCTTGTCCGGGCTGGGCAATCAGCCCCAGCATTTT. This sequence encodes CASSLSGLGNQPQHF.

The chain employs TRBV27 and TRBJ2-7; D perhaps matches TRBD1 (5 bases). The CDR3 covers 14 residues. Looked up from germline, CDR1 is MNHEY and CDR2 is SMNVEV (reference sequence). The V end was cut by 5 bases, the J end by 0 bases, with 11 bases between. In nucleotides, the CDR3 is TGTGCCAGCAGTCCCCCGGACAACTCCTACGAGCAGTACTTC. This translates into CASSPPDNSYEQYF.

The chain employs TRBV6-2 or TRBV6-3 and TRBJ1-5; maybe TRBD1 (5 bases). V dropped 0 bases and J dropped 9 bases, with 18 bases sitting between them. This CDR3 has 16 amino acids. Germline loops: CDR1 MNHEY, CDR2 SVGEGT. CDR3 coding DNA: TGTGCCAGCAGTTACTCTCGATCCAGGGAGGGTAGGCCCCAGCATTTT. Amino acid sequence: CASSYSRSREGRPQHF.

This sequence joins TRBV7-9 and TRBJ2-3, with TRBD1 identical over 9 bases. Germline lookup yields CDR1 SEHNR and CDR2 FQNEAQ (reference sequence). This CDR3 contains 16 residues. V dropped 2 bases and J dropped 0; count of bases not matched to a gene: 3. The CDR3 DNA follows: TGTGCCAGCAGCTTACTGGGACAGGGAAGCACAGATACGCAGTATTTT. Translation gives CASSLLGQGSTDTQYF.

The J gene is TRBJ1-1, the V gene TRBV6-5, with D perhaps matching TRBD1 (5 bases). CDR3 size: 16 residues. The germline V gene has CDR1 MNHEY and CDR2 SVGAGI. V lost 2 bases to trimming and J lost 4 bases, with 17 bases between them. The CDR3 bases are TGTGCCAGCAGTTACCGTCCTTCTGGAGGGGCCACTGAAGCTTTCTTT. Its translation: CASSYRPSGGATEAFF.

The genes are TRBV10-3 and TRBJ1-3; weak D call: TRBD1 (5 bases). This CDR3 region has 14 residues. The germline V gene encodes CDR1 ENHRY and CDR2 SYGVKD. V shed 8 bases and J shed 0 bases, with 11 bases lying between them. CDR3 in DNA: TGTGCCATCCGGGACGGGCTCTCTGGAAACACCATATATTTT. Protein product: CAIRDGLSGNTIYF.

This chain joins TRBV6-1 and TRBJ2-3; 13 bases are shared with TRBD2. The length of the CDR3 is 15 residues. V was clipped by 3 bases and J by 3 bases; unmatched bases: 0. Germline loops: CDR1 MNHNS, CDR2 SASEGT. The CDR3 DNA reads TGTGCCAGCAGTGAGACTAGCGGGGGGACAGATACGCAGTATTTT. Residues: CASSETSGGTDTQYF.

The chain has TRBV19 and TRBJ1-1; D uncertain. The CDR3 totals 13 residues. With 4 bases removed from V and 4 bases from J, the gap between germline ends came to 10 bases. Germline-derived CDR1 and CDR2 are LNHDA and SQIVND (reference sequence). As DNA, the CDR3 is TGTGCCAGTAGTACGCAGCAGAGCACTGAAGCTTTCTTT. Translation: CASSTQQSTEAFF.

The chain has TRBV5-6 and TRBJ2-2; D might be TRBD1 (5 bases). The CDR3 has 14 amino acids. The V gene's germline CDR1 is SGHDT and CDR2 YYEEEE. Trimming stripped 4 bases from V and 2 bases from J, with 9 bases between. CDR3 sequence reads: CASSKTVNTGELFF. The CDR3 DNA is TGTGCCAGCAGCAAGACAGTTAACACCGGGGAGCTGTTTTTT.

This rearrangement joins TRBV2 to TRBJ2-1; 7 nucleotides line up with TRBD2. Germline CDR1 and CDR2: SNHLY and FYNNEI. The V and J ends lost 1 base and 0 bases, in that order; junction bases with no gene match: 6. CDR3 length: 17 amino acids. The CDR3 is CASSEVLAGLSYNEQFF. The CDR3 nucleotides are TGTGCCAGCAGTGAAGTATTAGCGGGTCTCTCCTACAATGAGCAGTTCTTC.

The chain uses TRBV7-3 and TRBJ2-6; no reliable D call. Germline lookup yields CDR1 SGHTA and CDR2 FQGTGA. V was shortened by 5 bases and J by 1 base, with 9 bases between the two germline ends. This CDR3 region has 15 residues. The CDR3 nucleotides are TGTGCCAGCAGCCTCGACGGGTCTGGGGCCAACGTCCTGACTTTC. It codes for CASSLDGSGANVLTF.